This section outlines one TCR beta chain sequence together with its context. The specificity of this receptor is unknown. Within one base of it there is no much larger clone, and no base qualities were kept. This sample was included in a study of blood T cell repertoires in COVID-19 (TCRdb year 2020). With respect to the entire study: Samples from collaborators originated in the United States, Italy and Spain and spanned both the acute and convalescent phases of COVID-19. The prospective study material was composed of cDNA or gDNA derived from T cells, B-cell-depleted T cells, or PBMCs. Deeply sampled blood TCRbeta repertoires from subjects exposed to, actively infected with, or recovered from COVID-19 were included in the dataset. The repertoires were released in a freely available public database intended as a resource for research on the immune response to SARS-CoV-2. Samples came from the ongoing ImmuneRACE study (first 160 participants) plus 1,254 subjects from 6 global collaborators. The sample metadata nearly always contained a de-identified subject ID, COVID-19 status, age in years and sex. Where HLA class I and class II types were available, the types were taken from metadata supplied by the sample provider, not from assay-based typing.

Summary of the overall study and its limitations: The amount of clinical and demographic metadata varied by source and participant and was provided uncurated.

Whole blood was collected in K2EDTA tubes by collaborating institutions according to the institutions' own protocols. For TCRbeta analysis, collaborators shipped samples as frozen whole blood, isolated PBMCs, or DNA extracted from either of those sample types. The immunoSEQ Assay, a bias-controlled multiplex PCR, was used to amplify TCRbeta CDR3 regions from genomic DNA. The original methods were these. Nucleated cell counts per sample were estimated from amplification of reference gene primers within the assay. Sequence reads were collapsed and filtered to measure the absolute abundance of every unique TCRbeta CDR3 rearrangement. Productive Simpson clonality was computed per sample as the square root of Simpson's diversity index over productive rearrangements. TCRdb's version of the immuneACCESS table is confined to in-frame rearrangements and falls short of the full clone set. An unresolved V gene accounts for under half of the shortfall where checked; the remainder is of unknown origin. That table is the source of V, J and clone size, and D and trimming were worked out from the DNA. This sample comprises about 210,000 clones, 89% of them detected only once. The ten largest clones take up roughly 5% of the sample.

Including cysteine and phenylalanine, the CDR3 has 17 amino acids. Left in the record is the CDR3 DNA by itself, 51 bases read in frame from the first base. V was cut back by 5 bases and J by 4 bases, leaving a gap of 21 bases between them. The germline V gene encodes CDR1 LGHDT and CDR2 YNNKEL (reference sequence). The receptor comes from a woman in her thirties or forties with acute or convalescent COVID-19. What was sequenced was peripheral blood. The V gene is TRBV3-1 (or the pseudogene TRBV3-2) and the J gene is TRBJ2-1; TRBD1 is a weak D gene call, 6 bases matching. The CDR3 has the sequence CASSKRARDKGYNEQFF. The sequenced DNA is TGTGCCAGCAGCAAACGTGCCCGGGACAAGGGGTACAATGAGCAGTTCTTC.